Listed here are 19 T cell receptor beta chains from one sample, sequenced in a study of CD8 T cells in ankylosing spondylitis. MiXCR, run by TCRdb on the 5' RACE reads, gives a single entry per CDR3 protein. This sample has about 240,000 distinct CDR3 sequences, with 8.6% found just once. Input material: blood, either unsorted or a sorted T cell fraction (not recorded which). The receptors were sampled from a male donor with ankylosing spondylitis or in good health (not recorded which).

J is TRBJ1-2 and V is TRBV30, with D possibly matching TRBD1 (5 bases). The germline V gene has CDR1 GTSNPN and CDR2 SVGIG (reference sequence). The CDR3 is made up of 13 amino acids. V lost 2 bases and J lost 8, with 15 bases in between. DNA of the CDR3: TGTGCCTGGAGTAAGGTAACAGCAGGGGGCTACACCTTC. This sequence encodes CAWSKVTAGGYTF.

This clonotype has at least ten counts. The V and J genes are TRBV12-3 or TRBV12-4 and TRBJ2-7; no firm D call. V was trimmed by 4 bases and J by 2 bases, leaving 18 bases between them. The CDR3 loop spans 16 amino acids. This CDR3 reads CASSSTMTGLTYEQYF. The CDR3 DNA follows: TGTGCCAGCAGTTCGACAATGACCGGGCTCACCTACGAGCAGTACTTC.

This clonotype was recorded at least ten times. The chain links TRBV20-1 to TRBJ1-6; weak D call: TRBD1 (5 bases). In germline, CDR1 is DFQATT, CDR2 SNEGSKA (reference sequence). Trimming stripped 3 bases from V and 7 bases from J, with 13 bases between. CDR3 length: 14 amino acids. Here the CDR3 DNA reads TGCAGTGCTAGGATAGACAGCCGCAATTCACCCCTCCACTTT. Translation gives CSARIDSRNSPLHF.

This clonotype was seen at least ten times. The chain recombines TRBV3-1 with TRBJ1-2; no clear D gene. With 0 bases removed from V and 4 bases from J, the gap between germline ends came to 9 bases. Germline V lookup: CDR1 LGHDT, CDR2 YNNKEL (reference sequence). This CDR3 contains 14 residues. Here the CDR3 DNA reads TGTGCCAGCAGCCAAGAGTCGGCTTCCTATGGCTACACCTTC. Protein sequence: CASSQESASYGYTF.

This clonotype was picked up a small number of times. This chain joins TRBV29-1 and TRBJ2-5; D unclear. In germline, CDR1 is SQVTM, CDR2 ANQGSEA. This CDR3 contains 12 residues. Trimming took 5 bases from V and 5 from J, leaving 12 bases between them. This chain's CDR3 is CSVQTGWETQYF. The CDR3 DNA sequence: TGCAGCGTTCAAACTGGGTGGGAGACCCAGTACTTC.

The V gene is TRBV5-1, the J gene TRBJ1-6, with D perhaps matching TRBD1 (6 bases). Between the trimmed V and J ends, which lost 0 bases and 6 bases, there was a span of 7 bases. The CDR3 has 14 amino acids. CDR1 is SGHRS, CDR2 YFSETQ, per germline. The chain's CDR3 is CASSLDRANSPLHF. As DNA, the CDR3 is TGCGCCAGCAGCTTGGACAGGGCTAATTCACCCCTCCACTTT.

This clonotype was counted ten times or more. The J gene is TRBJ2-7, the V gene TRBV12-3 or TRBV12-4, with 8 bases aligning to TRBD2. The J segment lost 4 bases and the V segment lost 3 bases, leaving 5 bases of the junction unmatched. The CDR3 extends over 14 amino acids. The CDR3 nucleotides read TGTGCCAGCAGTTTCGGGGGACTAGTGTACGAGCAGTACTTC. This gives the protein CASSFGGLVYEQYF.

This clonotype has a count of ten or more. The chain's CDR3 is CASSQDLGAGETQYF. The CDR3 DNA follows: TGCGCCAGCAGCCAAGATCTCGGGGCCGGGGAGACCCAGTACTTC. The chain couples TRBV4-3 to TRBJ2-5, with D perhaps TRBD1 or TRBD2 (5 bases each). The CDR3 extends over 15 amino acids. The germline CDR1 and CDR2 sequences are LGHNA and YSLEER. Trimming removed 0 bases at V and 5 bases at J, with 13 bases between.

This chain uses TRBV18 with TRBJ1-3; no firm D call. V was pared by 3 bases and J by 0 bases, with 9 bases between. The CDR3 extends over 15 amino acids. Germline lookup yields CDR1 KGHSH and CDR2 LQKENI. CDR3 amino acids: CASSPEAYSGNTIYF. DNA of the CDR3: TGTGCCAGCTCACCGGAGGCATACTCTGGAAACACCATATATTTT.

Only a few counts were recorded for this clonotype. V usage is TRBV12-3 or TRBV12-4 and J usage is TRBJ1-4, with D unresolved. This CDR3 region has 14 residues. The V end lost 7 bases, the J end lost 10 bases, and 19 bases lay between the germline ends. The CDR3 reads CASTQTQLRGKLFF. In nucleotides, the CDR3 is TGTGCCAGCACTCAGACTCAGTTACGGGGAAAACTGTTTTTT.

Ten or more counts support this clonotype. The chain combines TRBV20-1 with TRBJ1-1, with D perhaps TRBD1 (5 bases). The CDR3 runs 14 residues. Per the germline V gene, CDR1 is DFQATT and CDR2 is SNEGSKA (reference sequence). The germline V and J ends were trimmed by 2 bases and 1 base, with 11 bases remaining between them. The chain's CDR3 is CSARPGAANTEAFF. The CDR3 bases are TGCAGTGCTAGACCTGGGGCAGCGAACACTGAAGCTTTCTTT.

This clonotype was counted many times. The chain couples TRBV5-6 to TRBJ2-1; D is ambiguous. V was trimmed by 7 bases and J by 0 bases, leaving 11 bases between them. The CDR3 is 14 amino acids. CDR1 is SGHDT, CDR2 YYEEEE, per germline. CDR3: CASYDRSSYNEQFF. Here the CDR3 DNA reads TGTGCCAGCTACGATAGGAGCTCCTACAATGAGCAGTTCTTC. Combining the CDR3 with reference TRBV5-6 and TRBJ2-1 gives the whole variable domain DAGVTQSPTHLIKTRGQQVTLRCSPKSGHDTVSWYQQALGQGPQFIFQYYEEEERQRGNFPDRFSGHQFPNYSSELNVNALLLGDSALYLCASYDRSSYNEQFFGPGTRLTVL.

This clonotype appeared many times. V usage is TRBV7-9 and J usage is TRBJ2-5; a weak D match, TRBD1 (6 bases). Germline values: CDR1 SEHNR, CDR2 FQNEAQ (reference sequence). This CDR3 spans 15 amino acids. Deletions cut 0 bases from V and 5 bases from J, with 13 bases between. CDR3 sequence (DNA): TGTGCCAGCAGCTTAGCGGAAAGCAGGGGTGAGACCCAGTACTTC. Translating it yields CASSLAESRGETQYF. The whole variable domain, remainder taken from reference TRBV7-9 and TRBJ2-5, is DTGVSQNPRHKITKRGQNVTFRCDPISEHNRLYWYRQTLGQGPEFLTYFQNEAQLEKSRLLSDRFSAERPKGSFSTLEIQRTEQGDSAMYLCASSLAESRGETQYFGPGTRLLVL.

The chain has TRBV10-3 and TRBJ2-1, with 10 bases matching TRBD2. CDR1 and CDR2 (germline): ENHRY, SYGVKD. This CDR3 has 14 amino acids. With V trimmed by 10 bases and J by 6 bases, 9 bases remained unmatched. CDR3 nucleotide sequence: TGTGCCACCAATAGCGGGGGGCCAAGCAATGAGCAGTTCTTC. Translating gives CATNSGGPSNEQFF.

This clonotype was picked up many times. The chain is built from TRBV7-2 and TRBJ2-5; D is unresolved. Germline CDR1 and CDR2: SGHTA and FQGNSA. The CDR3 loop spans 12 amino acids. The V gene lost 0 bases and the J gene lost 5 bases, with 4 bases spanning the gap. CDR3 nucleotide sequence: TGTGCCAGCAGCTTAGCGTTTGAGACCCAGTACTTC. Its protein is CASSLAFETQYF.

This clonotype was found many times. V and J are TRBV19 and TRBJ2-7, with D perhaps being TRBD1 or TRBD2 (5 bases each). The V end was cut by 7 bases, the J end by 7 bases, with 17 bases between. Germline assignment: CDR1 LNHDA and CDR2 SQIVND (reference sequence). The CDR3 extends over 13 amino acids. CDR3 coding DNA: TGTGCCAGTAACGAGGGACCTTCTAGGGAGCAGTACTTC. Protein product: CASNEGPSREQYF.

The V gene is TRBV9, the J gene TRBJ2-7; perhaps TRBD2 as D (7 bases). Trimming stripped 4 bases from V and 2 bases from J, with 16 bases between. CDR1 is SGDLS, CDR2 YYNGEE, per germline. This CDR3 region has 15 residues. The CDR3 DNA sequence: TGTGCCAGCAGCCTACAGGGAGGGGCACCCTACGAGCAGTACTTC. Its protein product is CASSLQGGAPYEQYF.

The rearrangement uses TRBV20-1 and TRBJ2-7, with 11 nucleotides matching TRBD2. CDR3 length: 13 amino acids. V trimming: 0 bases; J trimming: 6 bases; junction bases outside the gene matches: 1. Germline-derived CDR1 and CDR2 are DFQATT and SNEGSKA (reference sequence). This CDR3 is CSARDGTSGEQYF. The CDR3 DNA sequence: TGCAGTGCTAGAGATGGGACTAGCGGCGAGCAGTACTTC.

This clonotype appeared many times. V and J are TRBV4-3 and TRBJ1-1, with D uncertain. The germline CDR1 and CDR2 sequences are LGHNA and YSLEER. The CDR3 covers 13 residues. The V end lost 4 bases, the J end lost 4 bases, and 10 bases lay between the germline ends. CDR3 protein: CASSLPGFTEAFF. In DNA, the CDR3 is TGCGCCAGCAGCCTCCCGGGGTTCACTGAAGCTTTCTTT.